This T cell receptor (beta chain) was retrieved from a study of control samples from healthy donors and cancer patients. The CDR3 is made up of 15 amino acids. The trim removed 4 bases at V and 7 bases at J, leaving 4 bases unmatched. Germline lookup yields CDR1 LGHDT and CDR2 YNNKEL (reference sequence). Clones were sequenced by immunoSEQ multiplex PCR, and TCRdb holds only the in-frame ones, with some missing. The data contain 80,000 to 85,000 clones, 70% to 90% of them singletons. This clone was picked up one time. Sample: blood. The V call is TRBV3-1 (or the pseudogene TRBV3-2), the J call TRBJ2-1, with 13 bases that match TRBD2. The receptor comes from a woman aged 45-65 years in good health. For the CDR3, the DNA is TGTGCCAGCAGCCTGGGACTAGCGGGGCGGAATGAGCAGTTCTTC. Its translation is CASSLGLAGRNEQFF.